This T cell receptor (beta chain) emerged from a study of T cell changes during pregnancy in multiple sclerosis (dated by TCRdb to about 2019). General notes on the study: Changes in the T cell repertoire over the course of pregnancy were examined in this study in women with multiple sclerosis.

The library relied on the immunoSEQ multiplex PCR assay. TCRdb re-hosts the immuneACCESS table, in-frame sequences only. Its copies lack some clones; in the studies checked, an unresolved V gene accounts for under half of them, and the cause for the rest is not known. Present in this sample are roughly 48,000 clones, 80% to 90% of which were seen just once. The ten largest clones represent 0.95% to 1.5% of the sample. Worth noting for this clone: There is no known antigen for this receptor. No much larger clone exists at a distance of one base, and base qualities are not known.

The V end gives up 5 bases and the J end 7 bases, leaving 5 bases in the junction not matched to a gene. The CDR3 contains 13 residues, cysteine and phenylalanine counted. The read is trimmed to its CDR3 DNA, 39 bases read in frame from base 1. Looking up the germline V gene (reference sequence) yields CDR1 SEHNR and CDR2 FQNEAQ. The V and J segments used are TRBV7-9 and TRBJ1-5; TRBD1 fits 7 bases in the junction. The starting material was CD4+ T cells from peripheral blood mononuclear cells, obtained in the second trimester of pregnancy. This clonotype originated in a female donor with multiple sclerosis, enrolled in a pregnancy study. CDR3 region: CASSRQGGQPQHF. The nucleotide sequence reads TGTGCCAGCAGCCGACAGGGAGGACAGCCCCAGCATTTT.